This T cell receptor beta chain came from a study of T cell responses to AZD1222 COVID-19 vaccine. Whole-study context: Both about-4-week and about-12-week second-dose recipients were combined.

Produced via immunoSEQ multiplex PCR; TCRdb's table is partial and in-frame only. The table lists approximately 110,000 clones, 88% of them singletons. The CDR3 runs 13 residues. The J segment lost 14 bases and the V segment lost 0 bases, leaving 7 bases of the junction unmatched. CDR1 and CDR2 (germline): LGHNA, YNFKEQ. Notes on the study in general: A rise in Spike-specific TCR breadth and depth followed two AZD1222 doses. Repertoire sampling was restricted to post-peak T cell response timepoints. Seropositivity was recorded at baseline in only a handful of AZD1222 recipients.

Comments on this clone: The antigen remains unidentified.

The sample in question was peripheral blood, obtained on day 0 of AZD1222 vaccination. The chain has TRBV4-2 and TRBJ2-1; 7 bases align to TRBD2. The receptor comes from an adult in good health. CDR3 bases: TGTGCCAGCAGCCAAGAGTCTGGACTAGTGAAGTTCTTC. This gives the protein CASSQESGLVKFF.